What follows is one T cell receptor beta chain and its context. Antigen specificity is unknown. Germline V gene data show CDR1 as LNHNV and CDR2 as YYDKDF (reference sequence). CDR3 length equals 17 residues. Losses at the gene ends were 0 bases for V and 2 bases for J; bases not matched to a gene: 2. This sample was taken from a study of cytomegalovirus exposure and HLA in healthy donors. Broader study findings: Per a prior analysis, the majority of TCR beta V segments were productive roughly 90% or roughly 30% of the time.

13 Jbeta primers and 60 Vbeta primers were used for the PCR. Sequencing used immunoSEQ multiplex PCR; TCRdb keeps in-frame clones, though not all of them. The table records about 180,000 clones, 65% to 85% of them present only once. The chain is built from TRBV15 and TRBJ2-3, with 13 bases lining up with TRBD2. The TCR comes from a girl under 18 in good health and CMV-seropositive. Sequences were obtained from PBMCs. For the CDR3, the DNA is TGTGCCACCAGCAGAGACGGGACTAGCGGGAACACAGATACGCAGTATTTT. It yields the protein CATSRDGTSGNTDTQYF.